This T cell receptor (beta chain) originates from a study of monozygotic twins with inflammatory bowel disease. Study observations and caveats: Clonotype sharing was lower in IBD patients than healthy twins, most markedly with disease activity.

This CDR3 has 15 amino acids. The germline CDR1 and CDR2 sequences are SEHNR and FQNEAQ (reference sequence). Points on this clonotype: Its matching antigen is unknown.

TCRdb reprocessed the 5' RACE reads; each CDR3 protein has one entry and no DNA is given. This sample's clone table lists some 330,000 distinct CDR3 sequences. This clonotype was sampled from a human donor with ulcerative colitis or Crohn's disease, or a healthy co-twin of an affected twin (not recorded which). The sequenced sample consisted of blood. J is TRBJ2-3 and V is TRBV7-9; as DNA is missing, the TRBD2 call by TCRdb cannot be tested. CDR3 region: CASSLLPGSTDTQYF.